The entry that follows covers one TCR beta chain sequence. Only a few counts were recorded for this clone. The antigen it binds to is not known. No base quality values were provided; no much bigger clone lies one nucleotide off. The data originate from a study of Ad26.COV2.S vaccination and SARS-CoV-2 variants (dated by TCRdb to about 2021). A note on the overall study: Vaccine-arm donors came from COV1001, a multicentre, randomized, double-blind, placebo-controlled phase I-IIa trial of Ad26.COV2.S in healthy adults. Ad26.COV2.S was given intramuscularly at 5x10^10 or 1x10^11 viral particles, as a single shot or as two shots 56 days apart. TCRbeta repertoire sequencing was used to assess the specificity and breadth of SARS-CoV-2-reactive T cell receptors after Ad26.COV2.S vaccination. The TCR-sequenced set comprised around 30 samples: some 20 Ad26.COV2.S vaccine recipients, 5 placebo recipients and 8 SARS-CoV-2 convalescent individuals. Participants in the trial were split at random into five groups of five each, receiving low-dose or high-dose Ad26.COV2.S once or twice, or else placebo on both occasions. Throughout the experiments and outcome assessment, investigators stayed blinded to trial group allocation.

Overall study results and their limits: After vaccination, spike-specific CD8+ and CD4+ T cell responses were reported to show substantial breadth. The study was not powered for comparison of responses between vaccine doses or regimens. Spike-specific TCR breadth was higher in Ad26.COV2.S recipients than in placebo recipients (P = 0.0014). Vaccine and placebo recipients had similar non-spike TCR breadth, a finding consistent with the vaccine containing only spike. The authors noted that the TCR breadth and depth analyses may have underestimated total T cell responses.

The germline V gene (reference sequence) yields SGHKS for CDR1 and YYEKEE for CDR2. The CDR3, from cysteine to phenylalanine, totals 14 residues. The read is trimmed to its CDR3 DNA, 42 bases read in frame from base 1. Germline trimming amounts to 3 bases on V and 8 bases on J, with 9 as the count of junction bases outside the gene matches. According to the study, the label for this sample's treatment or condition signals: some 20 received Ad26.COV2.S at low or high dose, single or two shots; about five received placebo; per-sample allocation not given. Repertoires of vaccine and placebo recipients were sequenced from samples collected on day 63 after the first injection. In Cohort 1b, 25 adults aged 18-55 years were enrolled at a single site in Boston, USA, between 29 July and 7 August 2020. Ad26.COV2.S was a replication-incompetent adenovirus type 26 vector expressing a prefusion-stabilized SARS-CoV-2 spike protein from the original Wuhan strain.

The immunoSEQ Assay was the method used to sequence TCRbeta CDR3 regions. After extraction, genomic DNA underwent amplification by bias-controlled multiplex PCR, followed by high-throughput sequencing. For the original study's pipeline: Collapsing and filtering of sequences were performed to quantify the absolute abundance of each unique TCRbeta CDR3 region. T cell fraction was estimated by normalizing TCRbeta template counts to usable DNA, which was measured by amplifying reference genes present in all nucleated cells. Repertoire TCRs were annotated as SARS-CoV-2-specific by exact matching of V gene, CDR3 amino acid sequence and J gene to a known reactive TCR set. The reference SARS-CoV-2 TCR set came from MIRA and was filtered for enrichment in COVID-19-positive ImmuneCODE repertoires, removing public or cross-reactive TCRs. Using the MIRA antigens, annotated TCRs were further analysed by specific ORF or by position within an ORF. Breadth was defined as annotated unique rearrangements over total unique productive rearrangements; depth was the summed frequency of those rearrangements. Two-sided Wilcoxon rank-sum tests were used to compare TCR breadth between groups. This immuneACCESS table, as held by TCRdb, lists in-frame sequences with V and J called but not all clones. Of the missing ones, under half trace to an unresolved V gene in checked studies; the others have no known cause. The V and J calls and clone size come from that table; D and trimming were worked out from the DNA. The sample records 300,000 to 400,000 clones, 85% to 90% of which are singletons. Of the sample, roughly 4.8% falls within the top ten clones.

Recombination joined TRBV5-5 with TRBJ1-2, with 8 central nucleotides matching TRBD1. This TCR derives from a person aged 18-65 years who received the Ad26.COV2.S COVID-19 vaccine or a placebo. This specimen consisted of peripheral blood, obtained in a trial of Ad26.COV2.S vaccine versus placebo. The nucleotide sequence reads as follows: TGTGCCAGCAGCTCCATCCAGGGGGCCGGGGGCTACACCTTC. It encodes CASSSIQGAGGYTF.